The 32 T cell receptor beta chains presented below share a single source sample, sequenced in a study of vaccination effects on CD4 cells after COVID-19 (dated by TCRdb to the early 2020s). What these receptors recognize is not known. Receptors were amplified or captured by the immunoSEQ multiplex PCR assay. TCRdb took over this immuneACCESS table, retaining in-frame rearrangements with V and J assigned. Such tables are incomplete; in checked studies, under half of the missing clones stem from an unresolved V gene, and the remainder is unexplained. The table for this sample lists about 27,000 clones; 72% of them were counted only once. 10% of the sample is held by the ten biggest clonotypes. The ViraFEST assay stimulated PBMC with viral peptide pools and then used TCR sequencing to identify antigen-specific CD4+ T cell clonotypes by expansion. After about 10 days of culture, CD4+ T cells were isolated with the EasySep CD4+ T cell isolation kit. None of the healthy vaccine recipients had a prior SARS-CoV-2 infection, which was confirmed by nucleocapsid antibody tests that came back negative both before and after vaccination.

The material sequenced was CD4+ T cells from PBMCs cultured with SARS-CoV-2 spike peptides, taken before COVID-19 vaccination. What the cell subset or site label conveys for this sample: SARS-CoV-2 spike overlapping peptide pool stimulation. Receptor source: a human donor who received a COVID-19 vaccine.

J is TRBJ1-1 and V is TRBV7-9; D remains unclear. CDR3 length: 14 residues. The V gene lost 1 base and the J gene lost 5 bases, with 11 bases spanning the gap. Germline CDR1 is SEHNR and CDR2 is FQNEAQ (reference sequence). CDR3 bases: TGTGCCAGCAGCTTAGGTCGGGGTACGACTGAAGCTTTCTTT. It encodes CASSLGRGTTEAFF.

This chain uses TRBV21-1 with TRBJ2-1. TRBV21-1 is a pseudogene. The CDR3 extends over 16 amino acids. DNA for the CDR3: TGTGCCAGCGCCACTCCGGGGCGTGGAGCCTACAATGAGCAGTTCTTC. Protein sequence: CASATPGRGAYNEQFF.

The CDR3: CAWSKNRGTDTQYF. The CDR3 DNA reads TGTGCCTGGAGCAAGAACCGGGGCACAGATACGCAGTATTTT. V is TRBV30 and J is TRBJ2-3; D remains unclear. The CDR3 is 14 amino acids. V gave up 3 bases and J gave up 1 base, with 11 bases separating them. In germline, CDR1 is GTSNPN, CDR2 SVGIG (reference sequence).

In its sample, this clone ranks as medium-sized. This chain joins TRBV5-4 and TRBJ2-2, with D unclear. Trimming stripped 0 bases from V and 8 bases from J, with 14 bases between. CDR3 length: 15 amino acids. Germline-derived CDR1 and CDR2 are SGHNT and YYREEE (reference sequence). CDR3 region: CASSLEGFQGGELFF. CDR3 sequence (DNA): TGTGCCAGCAGCTTGGAGGGCTTCCAAGGTGGGGAGCTGTTTTTT.

This chain uses TRBV29-1 with TRBJ1-5; tentatively, D is TRBD1 (6 bases). The CDR3 sequence is 13 residues long. Germline CDR1 reads SQVTM; CDR2 reads ANQGSEA. The V gene lost 4 bases and the J gene lost 7 bases, with 14 bases spanning the gap. The CDR3 protein is CSVGEGGGQPQHF. CDR3 bases: TGCAGCGTTGGAGAGGGGGGCGGACAGCCCCAGCATTTT.

This clone was seen just once. The CDR3 region is CASAPSGTGNEKLFF. CDR3 DNA sequence: TGTGCCAGCGCGCCCTCCGGGACGGGAAATGAAAAACTGTTTTTT. V and J are TRBV27 and TRBJ1-4; D might be TRBD1 (5 bases). Germline V gives CDR1 MNHEY, CDR2 SMNVEV (reference sequence). This CDR3 has 15 residues. Trimming stripped 8 bases from V and 5 bases from J, with 18 bases between.

The gene calls are TRBV21-1 and TRBJ1-5. TRBV21-1 is reported as a pseudogene. The CDR3 runs to 20 residues. DNA for the CDR3: TGTGCCAGCAGCAAGGCCGACAGGGAGGGAAATATGGCTAGCAATCAGCCCCAGCATTTT. It specifies CASSKADREGNMASNQPQHF.

The genes are TRBV11-2 and TRBJ2-2; D gene uncertain. CDR1 SGHAT and CDR2 FQNNGV come from the germline V gene. V dropped 5 bases and J dropped 1 base, with 8 bases sitting between them. This CDR3 has 14 residues. The CDR3 DNA sequence: TGTGCCAGCAGCCGTACCAGGAACACCGGGGAGCTGTTTTTT. This sequence encodes CASSRTRNTGELFF.

V gene TRBV18 combines with J gene TRBJ1-4; 10 bases match TRBD1. The trim removed 2 bases at V and 5 bases at J, leaving 2 bases unmatched. The CDR3 consists of 15 residues. From germline, CDR1 is KGHSH and CDR2 LQKENI. CDR3 amino acids: CASSPLGQGNEKLFF. The CDR3 coding sequence is TGTGCCAGCTCACCATTGGGACAGGGGAATGAAAAACTGTTTTTT.

The chain joins TRBV6-1 to TRBJ1-2; unclear D gene. This CDR3 is 13 amino acids long. Germline V lookup: CDR1 MNHNS, CDR2 SASEGT. V was pared by 3 bases and J by 3 bases, with 8 bases between. The CDR3 loop is CASSDLGYYGYTF. Written as DNA, the CDR3 is TGTGCCAGCAGTGACCTGGGTTACTATGGCTACACCTTC.

This clone has a single count. The chain employs TRBV3-1 (or the pseudogene TRBV3-2) and TRBJ2-3, with 8 bases identical to TRBD2. CDR1 is LGHDT, CDR2 YNNKEL, per germline (reference sequence). V lost 8 bases, J lost 4 bases, and 8 bases stayed unmatched. The CDR3 is 14 residues long. The CDR3, as DNA: TGTGCCAGCCGAACGGGAGCGGGAGCAGATACGCAGTATTTT. Its protein product is CASRTGAGADTQYF.

The chain employs TRBV5-1 and TRBJ2-1, with TRBD2 matching 12 bases. The CDR3 runs 14 residues. Germline CDR1 SGHRS, CDR2 YFSETQ. The ends lost 7 bases at V and 8 bases at J; junction bases unmatched: 7. The CDR3 here is CASRLAGEGDEQFF. The CDR3 DNA is TGCGCCAGCCGACTAGCGGGAGAGGGCGATGAGCAGTTCTTC.

The genes are TRBV27 and TRBJ1-6, with 7 bases fitting TRBD1. V was clipped by 8 bases and J by 7 bases; unmatched bases: 8. The germline gives CDR1 MNHEY, CDR2 SMNVEV (reference sequence). The CDR3 is 14 residues long. The DNA for the CDR3 is TGTGCCAGCCGGGACGGACAGGTGAATTCACCCCTCCACTTT. This gives the protein CASRDGQVNSPLHF.

V is TRBV11-2 and J is TRBJ2-7, with TRBD2 identical over 12 bases. The V gene end was trimmed by 2 bases and the J gene end by 2 bases; junction bases not matched to a gene: 7. Germline V lookup: CDR1 SGHAT, CDR2 FQNNGV. CDR3 length: 17 amino acids. CDR3 nucleotide sequence: TGTGCCAGCAGCTTAAGGCCTAGCGGGAGGGAGACCTACGAGCAGTACTTC. This gives the protein CASSLRPSGRETYEQYF.

The rearrangement joins TRBV27 to TRBJ2-1, with D perhaps TRBD2 (6 bases). The CDR3 has 16 residues. V was shortened by 3 bases and J by 0 bases, with 12 bases between the two germline ends. Germline lookup yields CDR1 MNHEY and CDR2 SMNVEV (reference sequence). CDR3 region: CASSLGGTSSYNEQFF. The CDR3 DNA reads as TGTGCCAGCAGTTTGGGCGGGACGAGCTCCTACAATGAGCAGTTCTTC.

This sequence joins TRBV6-5 and TRBJ1-1; D remains unclear. Trimming removed 6 bases from V and 1 base from J, with 6 bases in between. The CDR3 has 12 residues. Germline-derived CDR1 and CDR2 are MNHEY and SVGAGI. The CDR3 spells CASSRWNTEAFF. The CDR3 DNA is TGTGCCAGCAGCCGGTGGAACACTGAAGCTTTCTTT.

A single count supports this clone. The chain has TRBV30 and TRBJ1-1; D is perhaps TRBD1 (6 bases). The germline gives CDR1 GTSNPN, CDR2 SVGIG (reference sequence). V shed 3 bases and J shed 4 bases, with 12 bases lying between them. The CDR3 sequence is 13 residues long. Here the CDR3 reads CAWRAQGVTEAFF. In DNA, the CDR3 is TGTGCCTGGAGGGCACAGGGAGTCACTGAAGCTTTCTTT. The full variable domain, its missing parts supplied by reference TRBV30 and TRBJ1-1, is SQTIHQWPATLVQPVGSPLSLECTVEGTSNPNLYWYRQAAGRGLQLLFYSVGIGQISSEVPQNLSASRPQDRQFILSSKKLLLSDSGFYLCAWRAQGVTEAFFGQGTRLTVV.

The chain carries TRBV29-1 and TRBJ2-1; 10 bases agree with TRBD1. The junction had 5 bases not matched to a gene; V was cut back by 6 bases and J by 6 bases. In germline, CDR1 is SQVTM, CDR2 ANQGSEA. The CDR3 extends over 13 amino acids. CDR3 sequence (DNA): TGCAGCGTCAGGACAGGGGGTGGCAATGAGCAGTTCTTC. It translates to CSVRTGGGNEQFF.

V usage is TRBV20-1 and J usage is TRBJ1-2; 9 nucleotides agree with TRBD1. This CDR3 has 14 residues. Unmatched junction bases numbered 8, after V lost 3 bases and J lost 6 bases. Germline V gives CDR1 DFQATT, CDR2 SNEGSKA (reference sequence). CDR3 nucleotide sequence: TGCAGTGCTAGTGCTACAGGGGGCAGGGATGGCTACACCTTC. The encoded protein is CSASATGGRDGYTF.

The rearrangement joins TRBV20-1 to TRBJ2-3, with D uncertain. Germline CDR1 reads DFQATT; CDR2 reads SNEGSKA (reference sequence). Trimming took off 3 bases at V and 4 bases at J, with 11 bases between the two ends. The CDR3 contains 13 residues. The CDR3 sequence: CSASVSDPDTQYF. CDR3 sequence (DNA): TGCAGTGCTAGTGTGTCAGATCCAGATACGCAGTATTTT.

CDR3 DNA sequence: TGCGCCAGCAGTCAATCGTGCAGTAGATACAGTAATCAGCCCCAGCATTTT. As protein: CASSQSCSRYSNQPQHF. The chain recombines TRBV23-1 with TRBJ1-5, with unresolved D. TRBV23-1 belongs to the ORF category, with a function that is uncertain. CDR3 length: 17 residues. V gave up 0 bases and J gave up 4 bases, with 16 bases separating them.

In its sample, this clone was seen once. The chain couples TRBV15 to TRBJ2-7; D might be TRBD2 (5 bases). The CDR3 is 16 amino acids. Germline-derived CDR1 and CDR2 are LNHNV and YYDKDF (reference sequence). With 5 bases removed from V and 0 bases from J, the gap between germline ends came to 17 bases. CDR3 bases: TGTGCCACCAGCGGAGGTGTTATAGGGAGCTCCTACGAGCAGTACTTC. It encodes CATSGGVIGSSYEQYF.

There are a few counts of this clone. The rearrangement uses TRBV5-1 and TRBJ2-1, with D maybe TRBD1 (6 bases). The CDR3 has 13 amino acids. V lost 6 bases, J lost 10 bases, and 17 bases lay in between. CDR1 is SGHRS and CDR2 is YFSETQ in the germline V gene. CDR3 nucleotide sequence: TGCGCCAGCATTCTAGCAACTCAGGGGGAGCAGTTCTTC. This translates into CASILATQGEQFF.

This clone was found a few times. This sequence joins TRBV7-9 and TRBJ2-2, with D hard to call. Looked up from germline, CDR1 is SEHNR and CDR2 is FQNEAQ (reference sequence). Between the trimmed V and J ends, which lost 6 bases and 5 bases, there was a span of 4 bases. The CDR3 sequence is 11 residues long. The CDR3 spells CASRITGELFF. CDR3 coding DNA: TGTGCCAGCAGAATTACCGGGGAGCTGTTTTTT.

This chain joins TRBV2 and TRBJ2-7; 7 bases line up with TRBD1. Trimming at V came to 6 bases and at J to 5 bases, leaving 7 bases not matched to a gene. From germline, CDR1 is SNHLY and CDR2 FYNNEI. The CDR3 runs 13 residues. The CDR3: CASRQTGLNEQYF. The CDR3 nucleotides are TGTGCCAGCAGGCAGACAGGGCTCAACGAGCAGTACTTC.

This clone was detected a few times. The V gene is TRBV27, the J gene TRBJ1-4; D gene uncertain. The CDR3 is 12 residues long. In germline, CDR1 is MNHEY, CDR2 SMNVEV (reference sequence). With 6 bases removed from V and 8 bases from J, the gap between germline ends came to 10 bases. The CDR3 loop is CASSPRGEKLFF. DNA for the CDR3: TGTGCCAGCAGCCCCAGAGGAGAAAAACTGTTTTTT.

J is TRBJ2-3 and V is TRBV3-1 (or the pseudogene TRBV3-2); 8 bases map to TRBD2. The CDR3 is 18 amino acids. Trimming cost V 1 base and J 1 base; bases outside gene matches: 10. Germline V gene lookup returns CDR1 LGHDT and CDR2 YNNKEL (reference sequence). CDR3 amino acids: CASSQGDSGEWGTDTQYF. Written as DNA, the CDR3 is TGTGCCAGCAGCCAAGGGGATAGCGGGGAGTGGGGCACAGATACGCAGTATTTT.

This chain links TRBV7-9 with TRBJ2-3, with D tentatively TRBD2 (6 bases). Deletions cut 7 bases from V and 3 bases from J, with 11 bases between. The germline V gene encodes CDR1 SEHNR and CDR2 FQNEAQ (reference sequence). The length of the CDR3 is 13 residues. The CDR3 DNA reads TGTGCCAGCAAGGGCGGGATGACAGATACGCAGTATTTT. Translation: CASKGGMTDTQYF. Complete variable domain (other parts from reference TRBV7-9 and TRBJ2-3): DTGVSQNPRHKITKRGQNVTFRCDPISEHNRLYWYRQTLGQGPEFLTYFQNEAQLEKSRLLSDRFSAERPKGSFSTLEIQRTEQGDSAMYLCASKGGMTDTQYFGPGTRLTVL.

The rearrangement uses TRBV18 and TRBJ1-6; D perhaps matches TRBD1 (6 bases). The CDR3 is 18 amino acids. Trimming took 2 bases from V and 0 from J, leaving 14 bases between them. CDR1 KGHSH and CDR2 LQKENI come from the germline V gene. Here the CDR3 reads CASSPGRGQTSYNSPLHF. The CDR3 nucleotides read TGTGCCAGCTCACCAGGCAGGGGTCAGACCTCCTATAATTCACCCCTCCACTTT.

The gene calls are TRBV19 and TRBJ1-2, with 9 bases fitting TRBD1. V dropped 1 base and J dropped 4; count of bases not matched to a gene: 4. This CDR3 contains 15 residues. CDR1 LNHDA and CDR2 SQIVND come from the germline V gene (reference sequence). DNA for the CDR3: TGTGCCAGTAGTATAGGGGGGACAGGGAGCTATGGCTACACCTTC. Translated: CASSIGGTGSYGYTF.

The chain uses TRBV12-3 or TRBV12-4 and TRBJ2-5; perhaps TRBD2 as D (5 bases). With 6 bases removed from V and 5 bases from J, the gap between germline ends came to 7 bases. The CDR3 runs to 11 residues. CDR3 loop: CASRGSETQYF. The CDR3 nucleotides are TGTGCCAGCAGGGGGAGTGAGACCCAGTACTTC.

The V gene is TRBV5-1, the J gene TRBJ1-2, with D unresolved. This CDR3 has 16 amino acids. Germline CDR1 is SGHRS and CDR2 is YFSETQ. V was trimmed by 0 bases and J by 2 bases, leaving 14 bases between them. The CDR3, as DNA: TGCGCCAGCAGCTTGGTGGCCGTAACCCCCAACTATGGCTACACCTTC. This sequence encodes CASSLVAVTPNYGYTF.